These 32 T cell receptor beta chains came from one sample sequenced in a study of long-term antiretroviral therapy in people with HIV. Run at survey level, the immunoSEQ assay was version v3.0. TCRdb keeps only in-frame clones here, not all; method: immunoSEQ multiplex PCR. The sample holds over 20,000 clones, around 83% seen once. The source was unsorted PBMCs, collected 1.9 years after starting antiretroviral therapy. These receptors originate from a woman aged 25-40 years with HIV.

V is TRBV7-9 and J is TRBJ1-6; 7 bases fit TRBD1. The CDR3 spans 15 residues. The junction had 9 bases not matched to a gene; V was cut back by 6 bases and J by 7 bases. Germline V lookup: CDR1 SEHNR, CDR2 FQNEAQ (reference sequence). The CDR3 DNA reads TGTGCCAGCAGTCGACAGGGTTTCGAGAATTCACCCCTCCACTTT. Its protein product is CASSRQGFENSPLHF.

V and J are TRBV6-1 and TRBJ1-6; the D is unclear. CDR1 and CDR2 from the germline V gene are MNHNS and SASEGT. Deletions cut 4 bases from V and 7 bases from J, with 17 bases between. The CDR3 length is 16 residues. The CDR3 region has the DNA TGTGCCAGCAGTGGCGGCCTGGGTCTATTCAATTCACCCCTCCACTTT. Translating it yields CASSGGLGLFNSPLHF.

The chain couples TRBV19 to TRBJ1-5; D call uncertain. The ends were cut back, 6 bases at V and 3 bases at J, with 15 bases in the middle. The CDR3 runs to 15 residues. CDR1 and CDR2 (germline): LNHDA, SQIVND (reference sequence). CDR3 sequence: CASSLTWGYNQPQHF. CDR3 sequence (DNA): TGTGCCAGTAGCCTTACTTGGGGTTACAATCAGCCCCAGCATTTT.

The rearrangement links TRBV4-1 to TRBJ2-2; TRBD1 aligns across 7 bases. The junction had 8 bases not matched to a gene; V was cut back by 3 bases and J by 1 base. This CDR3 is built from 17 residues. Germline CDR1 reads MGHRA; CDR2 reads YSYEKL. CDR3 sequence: CASSQTDRVLNTGELFF. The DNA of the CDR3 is TGCGCCAGCAGCCAGACTGACAGGGTCCTGAACACCGGGGAGCTGTTTTTT.

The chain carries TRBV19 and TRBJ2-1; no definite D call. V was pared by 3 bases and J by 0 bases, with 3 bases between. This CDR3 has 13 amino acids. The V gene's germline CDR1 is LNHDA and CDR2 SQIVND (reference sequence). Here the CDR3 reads CASSIGSYNEQFF. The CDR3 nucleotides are TGTGCCAGTAGTATTGGCTCCTACAATGAGCAGTTCTTC.

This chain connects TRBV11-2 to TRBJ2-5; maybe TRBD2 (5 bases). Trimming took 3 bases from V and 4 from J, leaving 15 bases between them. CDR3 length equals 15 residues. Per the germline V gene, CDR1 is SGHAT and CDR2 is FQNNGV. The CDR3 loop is CASSFLSGGRETQYF. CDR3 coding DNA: TGTGCCAGCAGCTTTCTGAGCGGCGGTAGAGAGACCCAGTACTTC. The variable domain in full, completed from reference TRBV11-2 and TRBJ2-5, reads EAGVAQSPRYKIIEKRQSVAFWCNPISGHATLYWYQQILGQGPKLLIQFQNNGVVDDSQLPKDRFSAERLKGVDSTLKIQPAKLEDSAVYLCASSFLSGGRETQYFGPGTRLLVL.

The CDR3 DNA reads as TGTGCCAGCAGCCCGACAGGGGCAGATACGCAGTATTTT. Translated, it gives CASSPTGADTQYF. The V call is TRBV5-6, the J call TRBJ2-3, with TRBD1 identical over 8 bases. The germline V gene encodes CDR1 SGHDT and CDR2 YYEEEE. This CDR3 region has 13 residues. Germline trimming cut 4 bases from V and 4 bases from J; bases unmatched to any gene: 2. Full variable domain (missing parts from reference TRBV5-6 and TRBJ2-3): DAGVTQSPTHLIKTRGQQVTLRCSPKSGHDTVSWYQQALGQGPQFIFQYYEEEERQRGNFPDRFSGHQFPNYSSELNVNALLLGDSALYLCASSPTGADTQYFGPGTRLTVL.

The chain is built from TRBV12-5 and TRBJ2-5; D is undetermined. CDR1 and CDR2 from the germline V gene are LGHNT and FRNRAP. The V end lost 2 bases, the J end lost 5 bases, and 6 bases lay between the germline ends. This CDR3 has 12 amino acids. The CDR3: CASGLSRETQYF. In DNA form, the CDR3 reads TGTGCTAGTGGTTTGAGTCGGGAGACCCAGTACTTC.

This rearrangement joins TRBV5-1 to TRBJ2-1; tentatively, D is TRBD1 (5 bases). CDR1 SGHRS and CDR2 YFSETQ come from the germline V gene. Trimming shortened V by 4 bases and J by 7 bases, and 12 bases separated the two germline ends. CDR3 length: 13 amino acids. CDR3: CASSLRQPNEQFF. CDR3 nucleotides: TGCGCCAGCAGCCTAAGACAGCCGAATGAGCAGTTCTTC.

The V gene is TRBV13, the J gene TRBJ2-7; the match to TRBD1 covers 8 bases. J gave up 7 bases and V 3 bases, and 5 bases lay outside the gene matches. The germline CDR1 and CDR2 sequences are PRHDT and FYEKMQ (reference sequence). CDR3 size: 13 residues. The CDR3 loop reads CASSLRTGREQYF. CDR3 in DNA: TGTGCCAGCAGCTTGAGGACAGGGCGGGAGCAGTACTTC.

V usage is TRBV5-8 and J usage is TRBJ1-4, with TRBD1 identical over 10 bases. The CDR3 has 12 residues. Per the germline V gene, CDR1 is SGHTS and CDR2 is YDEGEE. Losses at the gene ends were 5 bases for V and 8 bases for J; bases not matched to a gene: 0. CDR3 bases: TGTGCCAGCAGGGACAGGGGGGAAAAACTGTTTTTT. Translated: CASRDRGEKLFF. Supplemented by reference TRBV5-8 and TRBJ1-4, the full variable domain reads EAGVTQSPTHLIKTRGQQATLRCSPISGHTSVYWYQQALGLGLQFLLWYDEGEERNRGNFPPRFSGRQFPNYSSELNVNALELEDSALYLCASRDRGEKLFFGSGTQLSVL.

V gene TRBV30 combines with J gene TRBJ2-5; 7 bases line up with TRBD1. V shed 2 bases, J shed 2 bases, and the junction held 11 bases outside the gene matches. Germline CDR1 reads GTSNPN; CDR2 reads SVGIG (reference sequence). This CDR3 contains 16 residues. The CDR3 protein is CAWSWVFPTGQETQYF. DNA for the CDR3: TGTGCCTGGAGTTGGGTGTTCCCGACAGGGCAAGAGACCCAGTACTTC.

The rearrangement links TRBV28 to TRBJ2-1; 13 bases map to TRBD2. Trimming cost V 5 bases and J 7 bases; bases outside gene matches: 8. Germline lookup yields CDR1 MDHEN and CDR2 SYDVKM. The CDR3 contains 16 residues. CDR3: CASSLTTSGGANEQFF. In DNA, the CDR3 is TGTGCCAGCAGTCTAACAACTAGCGGGGGGGCGAATGAGCAGTTCTTC. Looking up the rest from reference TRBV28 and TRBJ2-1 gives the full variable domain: DVKVTQSSRYLVKRTGEKVFLECVQDMDHENMFWYRQDPGLGLRLIYFSYDVKMKEKGDIPEGYSVSREKKERFSLILESASTNQTSMYLCASSLTTSGGANEQFFGPGTRLTVL.

CDR3 sequence reads: CASSALAGSTGELFF. The CDR3 coding sequence is TGTGCCAGCAGTGCACTAGCGGGCTCCACCGGGGAGCTGTTTTTT. The V and J genes are TRBV6-1 and TRBJ2-2; 9 nucleotides match TRBD2. The CDR3 extends over 15 amino acids. Germline CDR1 and CDR2: MNHNS and SASEGT. Trimming at V came to 4 bases and at J to 4 bases, leaving 4 bases not matched to a gene.

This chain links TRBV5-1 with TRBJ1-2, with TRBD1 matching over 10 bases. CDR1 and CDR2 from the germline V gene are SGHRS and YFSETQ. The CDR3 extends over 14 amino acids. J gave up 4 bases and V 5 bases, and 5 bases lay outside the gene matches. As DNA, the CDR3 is TGCGCCAGCAGGTTGACAGGGGGCGGCTATGGCTACACCTTC. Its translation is CASRLTGGGYGYTF.

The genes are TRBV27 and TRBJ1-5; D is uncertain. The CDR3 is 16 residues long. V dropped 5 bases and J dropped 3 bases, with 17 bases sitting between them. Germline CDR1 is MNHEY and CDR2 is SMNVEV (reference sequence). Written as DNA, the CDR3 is TGTGCCAGCAGTCCCGGGTGGGGTCCAAACAATCAGCCCCAGCATTTT. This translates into CASSPGWGPNNQPQHF.

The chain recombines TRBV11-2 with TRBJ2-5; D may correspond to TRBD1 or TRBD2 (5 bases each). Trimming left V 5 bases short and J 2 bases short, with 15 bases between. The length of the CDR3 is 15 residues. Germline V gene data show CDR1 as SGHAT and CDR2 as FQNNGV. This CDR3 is CASSPRGTGQETQYF. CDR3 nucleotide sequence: TGTGCCAGCAGCCCGAGAGGGACGGGACAAGAGACCCAGTACTTC.

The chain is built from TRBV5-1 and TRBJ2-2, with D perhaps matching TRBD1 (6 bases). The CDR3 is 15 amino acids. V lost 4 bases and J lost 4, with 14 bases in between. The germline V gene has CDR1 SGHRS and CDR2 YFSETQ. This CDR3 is CASSPRGHPTGELFF. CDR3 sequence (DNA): TGCGCCAGCAGCCCACGGGGACACCCCACCGGGGAGCTGTTTTTT.

The CDR3 here is CASSVVTEAFF. The CDR3 nucleotides read TGTGCCAGCAGCGTAGTCACTGAAGCTTTCTTT. This chain joins TRBV9 and TRBJ1-1; no firm D call. CDR3 length equals 11 residues. The V end lost 0 bases, the J end lost 4 bases, and 1 base lay between the germline ends. CDR1 is SGDLS, CDR2 YYNGEE, per germline.

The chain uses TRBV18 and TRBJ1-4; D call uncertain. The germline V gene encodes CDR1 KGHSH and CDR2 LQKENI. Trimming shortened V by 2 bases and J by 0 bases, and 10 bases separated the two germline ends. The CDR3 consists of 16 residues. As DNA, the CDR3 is TGTGCCAGCTCACCAGGGGTAGGGTCAACTAATGAAAAACTGTTTTTT. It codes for CASSPGVGSTNEKLFF.

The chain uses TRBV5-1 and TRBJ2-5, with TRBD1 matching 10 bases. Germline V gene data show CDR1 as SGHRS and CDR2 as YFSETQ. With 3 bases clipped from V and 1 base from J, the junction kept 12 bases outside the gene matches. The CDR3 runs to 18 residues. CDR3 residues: CASSSYFPGQGTQETQYF. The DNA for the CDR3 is TGCGCCAGCAGCTCCTATTTTCCGGGACAGGGGACCCAAGAGACCCAGTACTTC.

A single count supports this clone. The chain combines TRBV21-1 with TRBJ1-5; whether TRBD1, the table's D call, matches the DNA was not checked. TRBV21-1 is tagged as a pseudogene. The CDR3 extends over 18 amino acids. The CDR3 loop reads CASSKGTLGAISNQPQHF. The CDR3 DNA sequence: TGTGCCAGCAGCAAAGGGACCCTAGGGGCCATTAGCAATCAGCCCCAGCATTTT.

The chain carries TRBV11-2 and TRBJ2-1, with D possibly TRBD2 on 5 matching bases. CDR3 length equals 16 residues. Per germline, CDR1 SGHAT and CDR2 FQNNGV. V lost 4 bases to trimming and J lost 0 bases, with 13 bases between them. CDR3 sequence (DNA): TGTGCCAGCAGCTACCCAGGACTCAGCTCCTACAATGAGCAGTTCTTC. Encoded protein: CASSYPGLSSYNEQFF.

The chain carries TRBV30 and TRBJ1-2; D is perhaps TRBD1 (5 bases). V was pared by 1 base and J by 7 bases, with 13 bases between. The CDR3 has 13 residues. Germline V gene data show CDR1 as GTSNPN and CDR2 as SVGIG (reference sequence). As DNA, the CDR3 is TGTGCCTGGAGTGCAGGGAGCGGGGGTGGCTACACCTTC. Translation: CAWSAGSGGGYTF.

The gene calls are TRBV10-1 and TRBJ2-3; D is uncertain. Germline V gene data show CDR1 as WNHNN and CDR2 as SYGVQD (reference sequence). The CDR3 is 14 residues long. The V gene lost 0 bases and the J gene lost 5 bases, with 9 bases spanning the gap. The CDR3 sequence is CASSESPAQDTQYF. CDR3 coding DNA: TGCGCCAGCAGTGAGTCGCCGGCCCAAGATACGCAGTATTTT.

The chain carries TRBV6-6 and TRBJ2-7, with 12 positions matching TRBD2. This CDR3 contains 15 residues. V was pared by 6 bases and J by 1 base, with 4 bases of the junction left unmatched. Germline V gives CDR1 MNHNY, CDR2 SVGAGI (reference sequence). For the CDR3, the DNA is TGTGCCAGCAGCTTGACTAGCGGGAGATCCTACGAGCAGTACGTC. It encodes CASSLTSGRSYEQYV.

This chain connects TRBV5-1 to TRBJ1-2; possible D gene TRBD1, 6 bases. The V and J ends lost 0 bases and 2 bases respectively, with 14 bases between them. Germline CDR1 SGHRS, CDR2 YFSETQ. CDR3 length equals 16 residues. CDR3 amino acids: CASSLDGRGMNYGYTF. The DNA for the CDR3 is TGCGCCAGCAGCTTGGATGGCAGGGGTATGAACTATGGCTACACCTTC.

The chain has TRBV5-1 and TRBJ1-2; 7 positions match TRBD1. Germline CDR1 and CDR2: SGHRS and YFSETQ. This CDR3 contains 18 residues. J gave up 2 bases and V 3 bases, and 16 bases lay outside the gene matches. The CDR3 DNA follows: TGCGCCAGCAGCTCCAAACTGACAGGGAGTCCCTGGAACTATGGCTACACCTTC. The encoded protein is CASSSKLTGSPWNYGYTF.

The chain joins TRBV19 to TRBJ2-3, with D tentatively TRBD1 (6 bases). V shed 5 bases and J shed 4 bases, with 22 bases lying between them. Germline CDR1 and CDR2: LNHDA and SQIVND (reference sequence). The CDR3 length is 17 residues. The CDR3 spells CASSADQGGPGSDTQYF. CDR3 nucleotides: TGTGCCAGTAGTGCCGACCAAGGGGGTCCTGGGTCAGATACGCAGTATTTT.

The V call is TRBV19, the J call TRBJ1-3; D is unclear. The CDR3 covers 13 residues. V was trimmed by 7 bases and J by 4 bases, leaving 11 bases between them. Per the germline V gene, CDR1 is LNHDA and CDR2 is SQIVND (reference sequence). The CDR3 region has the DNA TGTGCCAGTAAAAAGGTTTCGGGAAACACCATATATTTT. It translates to CASKKVSGNTIYF.

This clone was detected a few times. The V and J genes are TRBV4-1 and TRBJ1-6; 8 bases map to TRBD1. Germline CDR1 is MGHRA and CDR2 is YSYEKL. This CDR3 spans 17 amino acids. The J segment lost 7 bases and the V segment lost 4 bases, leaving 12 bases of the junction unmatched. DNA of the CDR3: TGCGCCAGCAGCCGCGACACCGGGACAGGAGGAAATTCACCCCTCCACTTT. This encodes CASSRDTGTGGNSPLHF.

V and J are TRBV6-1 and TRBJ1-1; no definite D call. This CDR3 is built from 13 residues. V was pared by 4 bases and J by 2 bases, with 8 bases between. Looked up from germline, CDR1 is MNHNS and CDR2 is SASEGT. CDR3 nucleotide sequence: TGTGCCAGCAGTGCGGTTCCTAACACTGAAGCTTTCTTT. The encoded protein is CASSAVPNTEAFF.